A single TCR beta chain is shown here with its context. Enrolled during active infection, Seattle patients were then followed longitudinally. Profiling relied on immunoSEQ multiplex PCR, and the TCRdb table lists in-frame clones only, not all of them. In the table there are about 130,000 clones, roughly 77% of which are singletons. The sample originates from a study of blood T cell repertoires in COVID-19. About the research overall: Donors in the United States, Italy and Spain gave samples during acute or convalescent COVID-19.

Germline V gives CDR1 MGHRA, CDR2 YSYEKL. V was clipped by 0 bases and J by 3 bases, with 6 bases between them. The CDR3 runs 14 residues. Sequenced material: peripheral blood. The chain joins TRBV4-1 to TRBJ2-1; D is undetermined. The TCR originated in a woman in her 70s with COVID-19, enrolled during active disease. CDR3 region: CASSQDGRYNEQFF. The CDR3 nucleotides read TGCGCCAGCAGCCAAGATGGCCGCTACAATGAGCAGTTCTTC.